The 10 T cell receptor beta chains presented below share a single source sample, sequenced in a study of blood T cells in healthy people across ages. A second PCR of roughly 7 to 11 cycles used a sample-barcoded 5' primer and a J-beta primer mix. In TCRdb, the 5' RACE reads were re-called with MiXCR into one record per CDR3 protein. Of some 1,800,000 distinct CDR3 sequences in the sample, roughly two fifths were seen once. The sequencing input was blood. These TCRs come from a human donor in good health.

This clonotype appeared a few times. CDR3 bases: TGTGCCTGGAGTGTTCGGGGTATTCAAGAGACCCAGTACTTC. Amino acid sequence: CAWSVRGIQETQYF. This rearrangement joins TRBV30 to TRBJ2-5, with D possibly matching TRBD2 (5 bases). Per germline, CDR1 GTSNPN and CDR2 SVGIG (reference sequence). This CDR3 spans 14 amino acids. Trimming removed 0 bases from V and 2 bases from J, with 10 bases in between.

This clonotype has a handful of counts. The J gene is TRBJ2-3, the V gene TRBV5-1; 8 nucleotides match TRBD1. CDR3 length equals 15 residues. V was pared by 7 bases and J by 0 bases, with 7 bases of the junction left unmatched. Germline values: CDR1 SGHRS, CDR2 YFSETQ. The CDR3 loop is CASDQGATSTDTQYF. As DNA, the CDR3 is TGCGCCAGCGATCAGGGGGCCACTAGCACAGATACGCAGTATTTT. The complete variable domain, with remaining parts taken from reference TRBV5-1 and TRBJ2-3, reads KAGVTQTPRYLIKTRGQQVTLSCSPISGHRSVSWYQQTPGQGLQFLFEYFSETQRNKGNFPGRFSGRQFSNSRSEMNVSTLELGDSALYLCASDQGATSTDTQYFGPGTRLTVL.

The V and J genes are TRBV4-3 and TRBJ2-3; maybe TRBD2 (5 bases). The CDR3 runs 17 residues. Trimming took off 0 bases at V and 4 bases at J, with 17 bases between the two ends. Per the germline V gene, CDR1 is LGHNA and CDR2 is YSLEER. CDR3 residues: CASSQEYVRLAADTQYF. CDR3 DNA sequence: TGCGCCAGCAGCCAAGAATATGTACGGCTAGCTGCAGATACGCAGTATTTT.

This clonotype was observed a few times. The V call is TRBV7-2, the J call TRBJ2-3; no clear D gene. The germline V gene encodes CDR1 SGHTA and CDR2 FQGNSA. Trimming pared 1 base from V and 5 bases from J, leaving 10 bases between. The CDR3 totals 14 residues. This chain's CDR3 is CASSLGAGLDTQYF. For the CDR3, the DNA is TGTGCCAGCAGCTTAGGGGCCGGTCTAGATACGCAGTATTTT.

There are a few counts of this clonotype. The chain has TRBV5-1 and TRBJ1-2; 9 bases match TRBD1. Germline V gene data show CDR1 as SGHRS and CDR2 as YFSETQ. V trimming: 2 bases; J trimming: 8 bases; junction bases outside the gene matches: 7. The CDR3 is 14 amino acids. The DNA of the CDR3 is TGCGCCAGCAGCTTTACAGGGGGCGGTGGAGGCTACACCTTC. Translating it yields CASSFTGGGGGYTF.

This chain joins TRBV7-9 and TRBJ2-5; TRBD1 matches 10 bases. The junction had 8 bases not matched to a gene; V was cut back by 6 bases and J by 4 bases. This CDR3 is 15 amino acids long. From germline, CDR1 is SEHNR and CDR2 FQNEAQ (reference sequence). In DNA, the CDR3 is TGTGCCAGCAGTTCCCAGGACAGGGGGTTAGAGACCCAGTACTTC. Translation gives CASSSQDRGLETQYF.

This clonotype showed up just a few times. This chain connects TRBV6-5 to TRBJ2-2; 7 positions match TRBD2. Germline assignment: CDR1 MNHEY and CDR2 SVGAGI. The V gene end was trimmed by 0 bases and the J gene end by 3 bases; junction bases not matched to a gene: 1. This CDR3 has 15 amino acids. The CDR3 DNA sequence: TGTGCCAGCAGTTACTCGGGAGGGGACACCGGGGAGCTGTTTTTT. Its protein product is CASSYSGGDTGELFF.

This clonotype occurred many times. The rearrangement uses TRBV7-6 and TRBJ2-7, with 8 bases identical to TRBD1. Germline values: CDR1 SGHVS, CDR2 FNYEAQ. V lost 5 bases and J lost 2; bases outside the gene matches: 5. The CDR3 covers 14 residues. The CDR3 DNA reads TGTGCCAGCAGCCAACCGGACAGGGCCTACGAGCAGTACTTC. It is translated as CASSQPDRAYEQYF.

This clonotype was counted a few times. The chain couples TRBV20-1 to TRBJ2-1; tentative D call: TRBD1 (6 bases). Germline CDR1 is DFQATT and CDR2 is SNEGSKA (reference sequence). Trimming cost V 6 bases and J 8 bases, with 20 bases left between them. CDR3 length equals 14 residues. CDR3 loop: CSAPRTVVWDEQFF. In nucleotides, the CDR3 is TGCAGTGCGCCCCGGACAGTAGTTTGGGATGAGCAGTTCTTC.

As DNA, the CDR3 is TGTGCCAGCAGTTACTCACGGGGTGTCCTCTACACCTTC. Amino acids: CASSYSRGVLYTF. The V call is TRBV6-6, the J call TRBJ1-2, with unresolved D. The germline V gene encodes CDR1 MNHNY and CDR2 SVGAGI (reference sequence). The CDR3 has 13 amino acids. The V and J ends lost 0 bases and 10 bases respectively, with 12 bases between them.